There are a few counts of the clone carrying this TCR beta chain. Its antigen is currently unknown. These data belong to a study of identical twins. Study-wide results and caveats: Compared with unrelated sharing, twin-shared out-of-frame alpha sequences had more low-probability sequences. The abundant beta clonotypes from cord blood had fewer insertions, and memory repertoires had none of this.

TCRdb ran MiXCR on the 5' RACE reads and lists one entry per CDR3 protein. The data hold about 470,000 distinct CDR3 sequences, with more than 20% observed a single time. The CDR3 is 12 amino acids. The V and J ends lost 8 bases and 7 bases respectively, with 12 bases between them. Germline CDR1 is SNHLY and CDR2 is FYNNEI. This sample also appeared in a second study, on T cells expressing NK-cell markers. That work contributes: There were seven HCMV-seropositive donors and one seronegative donor among the eight sequenced. The dominant NKG2C+ clonotypes represented about 1.0-7.0% of CD8+ T cells in about six donors.

The receptor's source is a young woman in good health. This chain links TRBV2 with TRBJ2-1; D is unresolved. The specimen was CD4+ T cells sorted from blood. CDR3 sequence reads: CASGSALNEQFF. Here the CDR3 DNA reads TGTGCCAGCGGTAGTGCGCTGAATGAGCAGTTCTTC.